This is a list of T cell receptor beta chains from one sample in a study of blood T cell repertoires in COVID-19. The data were produced by immunoSEQ multiplex PCR, yet TCRdb's version contains in-frame clones alone and is incomplete. The data contain over 250,000 clones, about nine tenths of them singletons. Sequencing input: peripheral blood. These receptors originate from a man between 50 and 59 years old with acute or convalescent COVID-19. Each CDR3 is given with its conserved first and last residue. The D gene is left open where the match is weak. Only part of the rows carry a size: once, few, many, or a class if the clone is expanded.

once	TRBV9	TRBJ2-7	-	CASSVGAGSSTYEQYF	TGTGCCAGCAGCGTAGGGGCAGGCAGTTCCACCTACGAGCAGTACTTC
-	TRBV7-3	TRBJ2-3	-	CASSLNPGGHPGATDTQYF	TGTGCCAGCAGCTTAAACCCGGGGGGCCATCCCGGGGCGACAGATACGCAGTATTTT
-	TRBV7-3	TRBJ2-3	TRBD2	CASSPLAGGADTQYF	TGTGCCAGCAGCCCGCTAGCGGGGGGTGCAGATACGCAGTATTTT
-	TRBV14	TRBJ2-2	TRBD1	CASSQGRQGHGELFF	TGTGCCAGCAGCCAAGGCCGACAGGGGCACGGGGAGCTGTTTTTT
once	TRBV7-9	TRBJ2-7	-	CASSNRQYSYEQYF	TGTGCCAGCAGTAATCGACAGTACTCCTACGAGCAGTACTTC
-	TRBV27	TRBJ1-2	-	CASSWGLSYGYTF	TGTGCCAGCAGTTGGGGCCTCAGCTATGGCTACACCTTC
-	TRBV2	TRBJ2-2	TRBD1	CASSPGTAYTGELFF	TGTGCCAGCAGTCCCGGGACAGCATACACCGGGGAGCTGTTTTTT
-	TRBV11-2	TRBJ1-1	-	CASSPPTVRSGEAFF	TGTGCCAGCAGCCCCCCGACAGTAAGGAGTGGTGAAGCTTTCTTT
-	TRBV29-1	TRBJ1-2	-	CSVEQGNIDYGYTF	TGCAGCGTTGAACAGGGTAACATAGACTATGGCTACACCTTC
-	TRBV7-9	TRBJ2-5	-	CASSHSQTQYF	TGTGCCAGCAGCCACAGTCAGACCCAGTACTTC
-	TRBV19	TRBJ2-1	TRBD1	CASSLRRGTGGSYNEQFF	TGTGCCAGTAGTCTAAGGCGGGGGACAGGGGGATCCTACAATGAGCAGTTCTTC
-	TRBV28	TRBJ2-7	TRBD1	CASSATGQGGYEQYF	TGTGCCAGCAGTGCCACCGGACAGGGGGGATACGAGCAGTACTTC
-	TRBV6-2/TRBV6-3	TRBJ1-5	TRBD1	CASSSRRLQGNNQPQHF	TGTGCCAGCAGTTCTCGACGGCTACAGGGGAACAATCAGCCCCAGCATTTT
-	TRBV7-9	TRBJ2-3	TRBD1	CASTATIGGSASTDTQYF	TGTGCCAGCACGGCCACCATAGGGGGCTCGGCCTCCACAGATACGCAGTATTTT
once	TRBV5-1	TRBJ2-7	TRBD1	CASSLEGAGAYEQYF	TGCGCCAGCAGCTTGGAGGGGGCCGGGGCCTACGAGCAGTACTTC
-	TRBV12-5	TRBJ1-2	-	CASGLVRSGYTF	TGTGCTAGTGGTTTGGTAAGGAGCGGCTACACCTTC
-	TRBV5-1	TRBJ1-6	-	CASSSPGLNSPLHF	TGCGCCAGCAGCTCCCCCGGACTAAATTCACCCCTCCACTTT
-	TRBV30	TRBJ1-1	-	CAWAMGGLTASFF	TGTGCCTGGGCCATGGGGGGGCTCACGGCGTCTTTCTTT
-	TRBV27	TRBJ1-1	-	CASSQQLAGTEAFF	TGTGCCAGCAGCCAACAGCTGGCTGGCACTGAAGCTTTCTTT
-	TRBV2	TRBJ1-2	-	CASRETLYGYTF	TGTGCCAGCAGAGAGACTCTCTATGGCTACACCTTC
-	TRBV7-6	TRBJ2-7	TRBD1	CASSDRVHEQYF	TGTGCCAGCAGCGACAGGGTACACGAGCAGTACTTC
-	TRBV19	TRBJ2-1	TRBD2	CASSIVLAGGYNEQFF	TGTGCCAGTAGTATAGTTTTAGCGGGGGGTTACAATGAGCAGTTCTTC
-	TRBV10-1	TRBJ2-5	-	CASSELAGDILETQYF	TGCGCCAGCAGTGAACTCGCGGGGGACATCTTGGAGACCCAGTACTTC
-	TRBV15	TRBJ2-2	TRBD2	CATSRDRTSGATGELFF	TGTGCCACCAGCAGAGATCGGACTAGCGGGGCCACCGGGGAGCTGTTTTTT
once	TRBV18	TRBJ2-7	-	CASSPQGGRGPSSEQYF	TGTGCCAGCTCACCCCAGGGGGGCAGAGGGCCTTCCTCTGAGCAGTACTTC
-	TRBV3-1/TRBV3-2	TRBJ2-7	TRBD2	CASSLKSGGLTYEQYF	TGTGCCAGCAGCTTGAAGAGCGGGGGCCTTACCTACGAGCAGTACTTC
-	TRBV10-1	TRBJ1-6	TRBD1	CASSDSGQDNSPLHF	TGCGCCAGCAGTGATTCCGGACAGGATAATTCACCCCTCCACTTT
-	TRBV7-8	TRBJ1-4	TRBD1	CASSSNGDREGEKLFF	TGTGCCAGCAGTTCGAACGGGGACAGGGAAGGTGAAAAACTGTTTTTT
-	TRBV12-3/TRBV12-4	TRBJ2-1	-	CASSSDQEGEQFF	TGTGCCAGCAGTTCCGACCAGGAGGGTGAGCAGTTCTTC
-	TRBV30	TRBJ1-5	-	CAWSGGNNQPQHF	TGTGCCTGGAGTGGAGGGAACAATCAGCCCCAGCATTTT
-	TRBV19	TRBJ1-6	TRBD1	CASSRGGAYNSPLHF	TGTGCCAGTAGTCGAGGGGGCGCGTATAATTCACCCCTCCACTTT
once	TRBV30	TRBJ1-4	-	CAWWGGLYNEKLFF	TGTGCCTGGTGGGGGGGACTGTATAATGAAAAACTGTTTTTT
-	TRBV3-1/TRBV3-2	TRBJ1-6	TRBD1	CASSQTGASPLHF	TGTGCCAGCAGCCAGACAGGGGCGTCACCCCTCCACTTT
-	TRBV30	TRBJ1-4	TRBD1	CAWSVPGQGSEKLFF	TGTGCCTGGAGTGTTCCGGGACAGGGGTCGGAAAAACTGTTTTTT
-	TRBV7-9	TRBJ2-5	-	CASSLEAGYQETQYF	TGTGCCAGCAGCTTAGAGGCAGGGTACCAAGAGACCCAGTACTTC
few	TRBV29-1	TRBJ1-5	-	CSVAWGVNQPQHF	TGCAGCGTTGCGTGGGGGGTCAATCAGCCCCAGCATTTT
-	TRBV5-1	TRBJ2-1	-	CASSLLQGPSSYNEQFF	TGCGCCAGCAGCTTGCTACAGGGACCAAGCTCCTACAATGAGCAGTTCTTC
once	TRBV2	TRBJ2-5	TRBD2	CASSEPTSTETQYF	TGTGCCAGCAGTGAGCCGACTAGCACAGAGACCCAGTACTTC
-	TRBV19	TRBJ1-2	TRBD1	CASTGTAYGYTF	TGTGCCAGTACCGGGACAGCCTATGGCTACACCTTC
-	TRBV5-1	TRBJ2-2	TRBD2	CASTTASGNTGELFF	TGCGCCAGCACTACGGCTAGCGGGAACACCGGGGAGCTGTTTTTT
-	TRBV7-9	TRBJ1-5	TRBD1	CASSLGDLRGTGFNQPQHF	TGTGCCAGCAGCTTGGGGGATCTTAGAGGGACAGGATTCAATCAGCCCCAGCATTTT
-	TRBV19	TRBJ1-5	TRBD1	CASSIRTGWRNQPQHF	TGTGCCAGTAGTATTCGGACAGGGTGGAGAAATCAGCCCCAGCATTTT
once	TRBV20-1	TRBJ2-7	-	CSAVRGYEQYF	TGCAGTGCGGTACGGGGCTACGAGCAGTACTTC
-	TRBV19	TRBJ1-2	-	CALKRADSGHYGYTF	TGTGCTCTTAAGCGGGCAGACTCGGGCCACTATGGCTACACCTTC
-	TRBV19	TRBJ2-5	-	CASSAGAMGAQYF	TGTGCCAGTAGCGCGGGGGCCATGGGGGCCCAGTACTTC